The clone carrying this TCR beta chain was seen a few times. Its antigen is unknown. Trimming took 4 bases from V and 1 from J, leaving 19 bases between them. Germline CDR1 is MNHEY and CDR2 is SMNVEV (reference sequence). This CDR3 region has 17 residues. This specimen belongs to a study of yellow fever vaccine responses in identical twins. Study-level results: A vaccine T cell response that seemed partly convergent and partly personalized was reported in twins.

TCRdb re-derived calls from the RT-PCR reads in MiXCR, one entry per CDR3 protein. The sample has 30,000 to 40,000 distinct CDR3 sequences, approximately 54% seen once; the top ten hold roughly 5%. The TCR originated in a young woman who received the yellow fever vaccine. Specimen: T cells from blood (PBMCs), unsorted or a sorted subset (not recorded which), collected before or after yellow fever vaccination (not recorded which). The chain employs TRBV27 and TRBJ1-2; D is possibly TRBD1 (6 bases). CDR3: CASSSYPMPDSNYGYTF. CDR3 DNA: TGTGCCAGCAGTTCCTACCCTATGCCGGACAGTAACTATGGCTACACCTTC.